In its sample, the clone carrying this T cell receptor beta chain was seen many times. Its target is not known. Time point specified: newly diagnosed GD, antithyroid drugs for less than 3 months. Making the TCR library involved RNA that had been extracted from PBMCs. To make TCR beta libraries, researchers used iRepertoire HTBI primers and Arm-PCR of CDR3 regions. TCRdb called the multiplex PCR reads again in MiXCR, with one record for every CDR3 protein. The data contain about 420,000 distinct CDR3 sequences, 16% of them singletons. The data are from a study of regulatory T cells in long-lasting Graves disease. Overall study findings and caveats: Authors noted too few samples as a limitation.

CDR1 KGHDR and CDR2 SFDVKD come from the germline V gene. Trimming removed 6 bases from V and 6 bases from J; junction bases left unmatched: 9. There are 15 residues in the CDR3. This sample also appeared in a second study, on T cells in Graves' hyperthyroidism and ophthalmopathy.

This chain connects TRBV24-1 to TRBJ2-3, with 9 bases that match TRBD2. This specimen consisted of peripheral blood mononuclear cells (PBMCs), obtained at new diagnosis, from a patient treated with antithyroid drugs. The TCR comes from a woman between 18 and 29 years old with Graves disease. The CDR3 loop reads CATSTRREGRDTQYF. The CDR3 nucleotides read TGTGCCACCAGTACGCGGCGGGAGGGCAGGGATACGCAGTATTTT.